The 28 T cell receptor beta chains presented below share a single source sample, sequenced in a study of Ad26.COV2.S vaccination and SARS-CoV-2 variants. Treatment reported: 15 to 20 received Ad26.COV2.S at low or high dose, single or two shots; a few received placebo; per-sample allocation not given. It was on day 63 after the first vaccine or placebo injection that samples were taken. Using immunoSEQ multiplex PCR, the repertoire was profiled, and TCRdb retains in-frame clones only, with some absent. The sample has 350,000 to 400,000 clones; approximately 90% are singletons. This specimen was peripheral blood, taken in a trial of Ad26.COV2.S vaccine versus placebo. These receptors all stem from a person between 18 and 65 years old who received the Ad26.COV2.S COVID-19 vaccine or a placebo.

The V and J genes are TRBV29-1 and TRBJ1-2, with 7 positions matching TRBD1. Per germline, CDR1 SQVTM and CDR2 ANQGSEA. The CDR3 loop spans 12 amino acids. The J segment lost 8 bases and the V segment lost 4 bases, leaving 7 bases of the junction unmatched. This chain's CDR3 is CSVVGGAVGYTF. The CDR3 DNA reads TGCAGCGTTGTAGGGGGCGCGGTGGGCTACACCTTC. The entire variable domain, with the rest obtained from reference TRBV29-1 and TRBJ1-2, is as follows: SAVISQKPSRDICQRGTSLTIQCQVDSQVTMMFWYRQQPGQSLTLIATANQGSEATYESGFVIDKFPISRPNLTFSTLTVSNMSPEDSSIYLCSVVGGAVGYTFGSGTRLTVV.

J is TRBJ1-1 and V is TRBV10-2; D call uncertain. Germline CDR1 reads WSHSY; CDR2 reads SAAADI. V lost 3 bases and J 1 base, leaving 6 bases between the germline ends. This CDR3 is built from 13 residues. CDR3 DNA sequence: TGCGCCAGCAGTGAAGCAGAGAACACTGAAGCTTTCTTT. Amino acids: CASSEAENTEAFF.

Details on this clone: Other nucleotide sequences in the sample specify the same CDR3. The chain uses TRBV10-3 and TRBJ2-5; possible D gene TRBD1, 5 bases. Trimming pared 4 bases from V and 1 base from J, leaving 7 bases between. Looked up from germline, CDR1 is ENHRY and CDR2 is SYGVKD. This CDR3 comprises 13 residues. The CDR3 DNA follows: TGTGCCATCAGTGGCAGGGCCCAAGAGACCCAGTACTTC. Protein product: CAISGRAQETQYF.

The chain has TRBV2 and TRBJ2-3, with D perhaps TRBD1 (5 bases). Per germline, CDR1 SNHLY and CDR2 FYNNEI. The CDR3 is 15 amino acids. V lost 2 bases and J 0 bases, leaving 9 bases between the germline ends. This CDR3 reads CASSEQGTSTDTQYF. CDR3 nucleotide sequence: TGTGCCAGCAGTGAACAGGGAACTAGCACAGATACGCAGTATTTT.

V gene TRBV2 combines with J gene TRBJ2-7, with D possibly TRBD2 on 5 matching bases. Germline CDR1 reads SNHLY; CDR2 reads FYNNEI. This CDR3 is 11 amino acids long. V dropped 3 bases and J dropped 9 bases, with 9 bases sitting between them. CDR3 in DNA: TGTGCCAGCAGTGACCTACTAGTGCAGTACTTC. Residues: CASSDLLVQYF.

This sequence joins TRBV9 and TRBJ2-2; 10 bases agree with TRBD1. Germline lookup yields CDR1 SGDLS and CDR2 YYNGEE. This CDR3 contains 16 residues. V dropped 3 bases and J dropped 2; count of bases not matched to a gene: 4. The CDR3: CASSARQGANTGELFF. CDR3 nucleotides: TGTGCCAGCAGCGCAAGACAGGGGGCAAACACCGGGGAGCTGTTTTTT.

This clone came up once. The chain links TRBV13 to TRBJ2-7; the D call may be TRBD1 or TRBD2 (5 bases each). The germline V and J ends were trimmed by 3 bases and 7 bases, with 13 bases remaining between them. Per germline, CDR1 PRHDT and CDR2 FYEKMQ (reference sequence). This CDR3 spans 13 amino acids. CDR3 protein: CASSFREKREQYF. The CDR3 region has the DNA TGTGCCAGCAGCTTCAGGGAAAAGCGGGAGCAGTACTTC. Based on the CDR3 plus reference TRBV13 and TRBJ2-7, the full variable domain is AAGVIQSPRHLIKEKRETATLKCYPIPRHDTVYWYQQGPGQDPQFLISFYEKMQSDKGSIPDRFSAQQFSDYHSELNMSSLELGDSALYFCASSFREKREQYFGPGTRLTVT.

The CDR3 sequence: CASSLRGDGSYEQYF. CDR3 bases: TGTGCCAGCAGTTTACGCGGGGATGGGTCCTACGAGCAGTACTTC. This chain connects TRBV27 to TRBJ2-7, with D possibly TRBD2 on 6 matching bases. The CDR3 sequence is 15 residues long. Germline CDR1 reads MNHEY; CDR2 reads SMNVEV (reference sequence). The ends were cut back, 2 bases at V and 1 base at J, with 12 bases in the middle.

The gene calls are TRBV5-4 and TRBJ2-2, with D perhaps matching TRBD1 (6 bases). There are 15 residues in the CDR3. The germline V gene has CDR1 SGHNT and CDR2 YYREEE (reference sequence). V dropped 4 bases and J dropped 2 bases, with 12 bases sitting between them. The CDR3 DNA reads as TGTGCCAGCAGCACTGGGACACTAAACACCGGGGAGCTGTTTTTT. Translated, it gives CASSTGTLNTGELFF.

The chain carries TRBV6-1 and TRBJ1-4; the match to TRBD1 covers 9 bases. The CDR3 runs to 15 residues. V lost 3 bases to trimming and J lost 7 bases; unmatched junction nucleotides: 6. Germline V gene lookup returns CDR1 MNHNS and CDR2 SASEGT. CDR3 amino acids: CASSDSGQGSEKLFF. CDR3 sequence (DNA): TGTGCCAGCAGTGATTCGGGACAGGGTTCTGAAAAACTGTTTTTT.

The CDR3 spells CASSADLGGGTGELFF. The DNA for the CDR3 is TGTGCCAGCAGTGCCGACTTGGGGGGCGGCACCGGGGAGCTGTTTTTT. The V and J genes are TRBV2 and TRBJ2-2; the D gene could be TRBD1 or TRBD2 (6 bases each). Germline CDR1 reads SNHLY; CDR2 reads FYNNEI. V was clipped by 4 bases and J by 4 bases, with 16 bases between them. This CDR3 is 16 amino acids long.

This clone was seen a single time. The chain joins TRBV10-3 to TRBJ2-7; TRBD1 might be the D (5 bases). Deletions cut 0 bases from V and 2 bases from J, with 8 bases between. CDR1 is ENHRY and CDR2 is SYGVKD in the germline V gene. CDR3 size: 14 residues. The chain's CDR3 is CAISESQGPYEQYF. CDR3 DNA: TGTGCCATCAGTGAGTCGCAGGGCCCCTACGAGCAGTACTTC.

The rearrangement joins TRBV30 to TRBJ1-1; D unclear. This CDR3 has 13 amino acids. Germline V gene lookup returns CDR1 GTSNPN and CDR2 SVGIG (reference sequence). Trimming removed 2 bases at V and 0 bases at J, with 7 bases between. CDR3 sequence (DNA): TGTGCCTGGAGTTATATTATGAACACTGAAGCTTTCTTT. Encoded protein: CAWSYIMNTEAFF.

This clone appeared a few times. This chain links TRBV18 with TRBJ2-3, with a weak D call TRBD1 (6 bases). This CDR3 is 16 amino acids long. Germline CDR1 is KGHSH and CDR2 is LQKENI. V lost 1 base to trimming and J lost 5 bases, with 16 bases between them. CDR3 nucleotides: TGTGCCAGCTCACCACTGTGGGACGAAGGGGGAGATACGCAGTATTTT. This gives the protein CASSPLWDEGGDTQYF.

This chain links TRBV18 with TRBJ2-1; 11 bases agree with TRBD2. Germline V gene lookup returns CDR1 KGHSH and CDR2 LQKENI. This CDR3 comprises 15 residues. V lost 5 bases and J lost 8; bases outside the gene matches: 8. CDR3: CASSSGLAAGDEQFF. The CDR3, as DNA: TGTGCCAGCTCATCGGGACTAGCGGCTGGGGATGAGCAGTTCTTC.

This chain uses TRBV3-1 (or the pseudogene TRBV3-2) with TRBJ1-1; 7 bases are shared with TRBD1. Losses at the gene ends were 8 bases for V and 3 bases for J; bases not matched to a gene: 3. The V gene's germline CDR1 is LGHDT and CDR2 YNNKEL (reference sequence). The length of the CDR3 is 12 residues. CDR3 region: CASGDRDTEAFF. Written as DNA, the CDR3 is TGTGCCAGCGGAGACAGGGACACTGAAGCTTTCTTT.

This sequence joins TRBV7-8 and TRBJ2-7; the match to TRBD1 covers 9 bases. The germline V gene has CDR1 SGHVS and CDR2 FQNEAQ. This CDR3 region has 15 residues. V shed 6 bases and J 3 bases; nucleotides not matched to a gene: 9. CDR3 coding DNA: TGTGCCAGCAGGAGGAACAGGGGGCGAGACTACGAGCAGTACTTC. Encoded protein: CASRRNRGRDYEQYF.

This clone was seen more than once but under ten times. This chain joins TRBV5-1 and TRBJ1-1; D is perhaps TRBD1 (6 bases). Germline V gene data show CDR1 as SGHRS and CDR2 as YFSETQ. Trimming pared 0 bases from V and 5 bases from J, leaving 14 bases between. The CDR3 sequence is 15 residues long. The CDR3 DNA is TGCGCCAGCAGCTTGGAGTGGGGGGCTAGTACTGAAGCTTTCTTT. Protein sequence: CASSLEWGASTEAFF.

The V gene is TRBV3-1 (or the pseudogene TRBV3-2), the J gene TRBJ1-6; D ambiguous. The germline gives CDR1 LGHDT, CDR2 YNNKEL (reference sequence). This CDR3 is built from 13 residues. The ends were cut back, 6 bases at V and 5 bases at J, with 8 bases in the middle. In DNA, the CDR3 is TGTGCCAGCAGTCAGACGGATAATTCACCCCTCCACTTT. Translated, it gives CASSQTDNSPLHF.

The chain couples TRBV5-1 to TRBJ2-2; D is undetermined. V lost 1 base, J lost 4 bases, and 11 bases lay in between. CDR1 and CDR2 (germline): SGHRS, YFSETQ. There are 15 residues in the CDR3. In DNA form, the CDR3 reads TGCGCCAGCAGCTTGATGCCGGCTGGCACCGGGGAGCTGTTTTTT. This gives the protein CASSLMPAGTGELFF.

The rearrangement uses TRBV11-2 and TRBJ2-2; possibly TRBD2 for D (5 bases). Trimming took off 3 bases at V and 7 bases at J, with 15 bases between the two ends. The germline gives CDR1 SGHAT, CDR2 FQNNGV. CDR3 length: 15 amino acids. CDR3 nucleotide sequence: TGTGCCAGCAGCTTGCGGGCTAGCTGGAACGGGGAGCTGTTTTTT. Its protein is CASSLRASWNGELFF.

V usage is TRBV9 and J usage is TRBJ2-1, with unresolved D. Trimming removed 4 bases at V and 0 bases at J, with 8 bases between. The CDR3 has 14 residues. The V gene's germline CDR1 is SGDLS and CDR2 YYNGEE. This chain's CDR3 is CASSRSYSYNEQFF. The CDR3, as DNA: TGTGCCAGCAGCCGAAGCTACTCCTACAATGAGCAGTTCTTC.

The V gene is TRBV4-3, the J gene TRBJ1-1; D unclear. This CDR3 is built from 17 residues. The germline V and J ends were trimmed by 1 base and 2 bases, with 17 bases remaining between them. Germline loops: CDR1 LGHNA, CDR2 YSLEER. Written as DNA, the CDR3 is TGCGCCAGCAGCCAAGGCTTCCGGGGAGGGCCTAACACTGAAGCTTTCTTT. This translates into CASSQGFRGGPNTEAFF.

This rearrangement joins TRBV7-9 to TRBJ2-5; TRBD2 matches at 12 bases. Germline V lookup: CDR1 SEHNR, CDR2 FQNEAQ (reference sequence). This CDR3 spans 16 amino acids. J lost 4 bases, V lost 4 bases, and 7 bases had no gene match. The CDR3 sequence: CASSYLAGGSGETQYF. In DNA, the CDR3 is TGTGCCAGCAGCTATCTAGCGGGGGGGTCGGGAGAGACCCAGTACTTC.

The chain employs TRBV6-6 and TRBJ1-4; D uncertain. Germline V gene lookup returns CDR1 MNHNY and CDR2 SVGAGI (reference sequence). The CDR3 runs to 12 residues. V lost 0 bases and J 5 bases, leaving 1 base between the germline ends. CDR3 sequence: CASSYSNEKLFF. DNA of the CDR3: TGTGCCAGCAGTTACTCGAATGAAAAACTGTTTTTT.

This chain links TRBV5-6 with TRBJ1-2, with D possibly matching TRBD1 (6 bases). The CDR3 spans 17 residues. Trimming took off 4 bases at V and 4 bases at J, with 23 bases between the two ends. Germline assignment: CDR1 SGHDT and CDR2 YYEEEE. CDR3: CASSRRTERAAGYGYTF. CDR3 sequence (DNA): TGTGCCAGCAGCCGTAGGACAGAACGTGCCGCTGGCTATGGCTACACCTTC.

The chain uses TRBV27 and TRBJ1-1; 7 nucleotides match TRBD1. CDR3 length: 16 amino acids. V shed 6 bases, J shed 2 bases, and the junction held 12 bases outside the gene matches. CDR1 is MNHEY and CDR2 is SMNVEV in the germline V gene (reference sequence). CDR3 in amino acids: CASRKETGAPNTEAFF. The CDR3 coding sequence is TGTGCCAGCAGGAAAGAAACAGGGGCCCCCAACACTGAAGCTTTCTTT.

The table lists this clone with a count of one. The chain joins TRBV19 to TRBJ1-2; no clear D gene. Trimming cost V 9 bases and J 2 bases, with 13 bases left between them. Germline CDR1 and CDR2: LNHDA and SQIVND (reference sequence). The CDR3 runs 13 residues. The CDR3 sequence: CASNFYQNYGYTF. The CDR3 DNA reads as TGTGCCAGCAATTTTTACCAGAACTATGGCTACACCTTC.